Listed below are T cell receptor beta chains from one sample, sequenced in a study of blood T cell repertoires in COVID-19. Profiling relied on immunoSEQ multiplex PCR, and the TCRdb table lists in-frame clones only, not all of them. Seen here are about 100,000 clones, approximately 91% observed once, and the top ten hold roughly 5.3%. Sequencing used peripheral blood. The source is a human donor in a cohort sampled during active COVID-19. Each CDR3 is given with its conserved first and last residue.

cdr3_aa	v_call	j_call
CASEGTGKNIQYF	TRBV28	TRBJ2-4
CASSVGTVEPFF	TRBV9	TRBJ1-1
CASSLEQLNEQFF	TRBV11-1	TRBJ2-1
CAWSVQGGGELFF	TRBV30	TRBJ2-2
CASSLGMTGAGNTIYF	TRBV7-2	TRBJ1-3
CASSSPGTGWFF	TRBV7-9	TRBJ2-1
CASSSHSRDRDGELFF	TRBV6-6	TRBJ2-2
CASTTHGTGVSNEQFF	TRBV5-1	TRBJ2-1
CASSEDSRFETYNEQFF	TRBV6-1	TRBJ2-1
CASSPRRVSRETQYF	TRBV9	TRBJ2-5
CASSFLRGSGELFF	TRBV7-8	TRBJ2-2
CASSSHGQGSSSQYF	TRBV28	TRBJ2-7
CASSEQASGDIQYF	TRBV2	TRBJ2-4
CASRNTYEQYF	TRBV2	TRBJ2-7
CASSLRGLAGDTNTGELFF	TRBV5-1	TRBJ2-2
CASSRGTAGVEKLFF	TRBV18	TRBJ1-4
CASSHAAGGWDEQYF	TRBV4-1	TRBJ2-7
CASSPTGATNEKLFF	TRBV5-1	TRBJ1-4
CASTTGGRLNGYTF	TRBV6-5	TRBJ1-2
CASRAGDGDQPQHF	TRBV2	TRBJ1-5
CASSLGVAGGTYNEQFF	TRBV11-2	TRBJ2-1
CASSPSGQSSRVSGNTIYF	TRBV5-1	TRBJ1-3
CASSVGGSSYGYTF	TRBV9	TRBJ1-2
CASSGFPGFPQHF	TRBV2	TRBJ1-5
CGRLGDRINYGYTF	TRBV3-1/TRBV3-2	TRBJ1-2
CASSLEGTSRREQFF	TRBV7-3	TRBJ2-1
CASSFSQSYEQYF	TRBV5-1	TRBJ2-7
CASSAGRSQFWAGVSDEQFF	TRBV9	TRBJ2-1
CAINRAYNSPLHF	TRBV10-3	TRBJ1-6
CASSLRVTERAKNIQYF	TRBV7-2	TRBJ2-4
CASSPERGVAYGYTF	TRBV18	TRBJ1-2
CASSSWTGGNYEQYF	TRBV11-3	TRBJ2-7
CASSRDSKMNTGELFF	TRBV5-4	TRBJ2-2
CASSRGGHGEKLFF	TRBV18	TRBJ1-4
CASGIGGAENEQFF	TRBV12-5	TRBJ2-1
CATSRDQNQPQHF	TRBV15	TRBJ1-5
CASSLGTKDTEAFF	TRBV7-9	TRBJ1-1
CASSLTGRGDQPQHF	TRBV5-1	TRBJ1-5
CSVVFRDSSSEQYF	TRBV29-1	TRBJ2-7
CASSQGRIWGPEGEAFF	TRBV4-1	TRBJ1-1
CASSLNREETQYF	TRBV5-4	TRBJ2-5
CASTQNSGGSEQFF	TRBV19	TRBJ2-1
CAIKSDSYSNQPQHF	TRBV10-3	TRBJ1-5
CASSLGGGNTEAFF	TRBV11-2	TRBJ1-1
CATSRAGYEQYF	TRBV15	TRBJ2-7
CASSFAQGTDTQYF	TRBV5-1	TRBJ2-3
CAISDLASTYNEQFF	TRBV10-3	TRBJ2-1
CAWSEGQGLGGYTF	TRBV30	TRBJ1-2
CAISEVGGTYEQYF	TRBV10-3	TRBJ2-7
CASSPAGNTGELFF	TRBV28	TRBJ2-2
CASSTGVRGSPLHF	TRBV3-1/TRBV3-2	TRBJ1-6
CASSQEFITDTQYF	TRBV4-1	TRBJ2-3
CASSFREGPTDTQYF	TRBV5-6	TRBJ2-3
CASSQELAGTDTQYF	TRBV4-2	TRBJ2-3
CASSSGLIDTDTQYF	TRBV7-9	TRBJ2-3
CASSQVAGELFF	TRBV11-2	TRBJ2-2
CAISGLAGSTDTQYF	TRBV10-3	TRBJ2-3
CASSFSGLGNNEQFF	TRBV11-3	TRBJ2-1
CASSLASPGNGYTF	TRBV5-4	TRBJ1-2